These 9 T cell receptor beta chains originate from one sample sequenced in a study of identical twins. TCRdb re-called the 5' RACE reads through MiXCR, storing one row per CDR3 protein. Of roughly 720,000 distinct CDR3 sequences in the sample, roughly 18% were seen once. Separately, the same data were catalogued under a study of T cells expressing NK-cell markers.

What was sequenced was PBMCs. The receptors here all came from a woman in her late teens or twenties in good health.

This clonotype occurred a few times. This chain joins TRBV2 and TRBJ2-3; 8 positions agree with TRBD2. This CDR3 comprises 14 residues. The V gene's germline CDR1 is SNHLY and CDR2 FYNNEI. The V gene end was trimmed by 7 bases and the J gene end by 2 bases; junction bases not matched to a gene: 5. DNA for the CDR3: TGTGCCAGCACCGGGACTAGGCCCACAGATACGCAGTATTTT. Amino acid sequence: CASTGTRPTDTQYF.

The V and J genes are TRBV12-3 or TRBV12-4 and TRBJ1-1, with 8 positions matching TRBD1. The CDR3 has 16 amino acids. With 8 bases clipped from V and 1 base from J, the junction kept 12 bases outside the gene matches. CDR3 amino acids: CASLSFGTGPNTEAFF. The CDR3 DNA is TGTGCCAGCCTCTCTTTCGGGACAGGACCGAACACTGAAGCTTTCTTT.

This clonotype has more than one count but fewer than ten. The chain links TRBV7-8 to TRBJ1-6; 7 positions agree with TRBD1. The CDR3 has 15 amino acids. Germline trimming cut 1 base from V and 6 bases from J; bases unmatched to any gene: 3. CDR1 is SGHVS and CDR2 is FQNEAQ in the germline V gene. Here the CDR3 reads CASSLGGTANSPLHF. The CDR3 coding sequence is TGTGCCAGCAGCTTAGGGGGGACAGCTAATTCACCCCTCCACTTT. Filled out from reference TRBV7-8 and TRBJ1-6, the complete variable domain reads GAGVSQSPRYKVAKRGQDVALRCDPISGHVSLFWYQQALGQGPEFLTYFQNEAQLDKSGLPSDRFFAERPEGSVSTLKIQRTQQEDSAVYLCASSLGGTANSPLHFGNGTRLTVT.

This clonotype was detected a few times. The chain has TRBV5-1 and TRBJ2-5; no clear D gene. Trimming took off 5 bases at V and 3 bases at J, with 8 bases between the two ends. This CDR3 spans 12 amino acids. CDR1 and CDR2 from the germline V gene are SGHRS and YFSETQ. This chain's CDR3 is CASRLQEETQYF. The DNA of the CDR3 is TGCGCCAGCAGACTGCAGGAAGAGACCCAGTACTTC.

The chain uses TRBV6-5 and TRBJ2-4, with D maybe TRBD1 (5 bases). The CDR3 has 14 residues. Germline lookup yields CDR1 MNHEY and CDR2 SVGAGI. V shed 0 bases and J shed 5 bases, with 8 bases lying between them. The CDR3 sequence: CASSYSGRENIQYF. The DNA for the CDR3 is TGTGCCAGCAGTTACTCGGGGCGCGAAAACATTCAGTACTTC.

This clonotype has only a few counts. The chain recombines TRBV5-5 with TRBJ2-4, with D unclear. V lost 0 bases and J lost 6, with 7 bases in between. The CDR3 runs 13 residues. From germline, CDR1 is SGHKS and CDR2 YYEKEE (reference sequence). The CDR3 loop reads CASSLGLRNIQYF. DNA of the CDR3: TGTGCCAGCAGCTTGGGACTCCGAAACATTCAGTACTTC.

V usage is TRBV6-1 and J usage is TRBJ2-5; D possibly corresponds to TRBD1 (6 bases). The CDR3 has 14 amino acids. The germline gives CDR1 MNHNS, CDR2 SASEGT. The chain's CDR3 is CATRQEIAQETQYF. The CDR3 region has the DNA TGTGCTACCAGACAGGAGATCGCCCAAGAGACCCAGTACTTC.

The genes are TRBV2 and TRBJ2-1; D unresolved. Germline CDR1 and CDR2: SNHLY and FYNNEI. Deletions cut 10 bases from V and 10 bases from J, with 5 bases between. This CDR3 is built from 8 residues. This CDR3 reads CATGEQFF. CDR3 in DNA: TGTGCCACCGGAGAGCAGTTCTTC.

This chain uses TRBV7-6 with TRBJ2-7; D remains unclear. V was cut by 4 bases and J by 6 bases, with 19 bases left in between. The germline CDR1 and CDR2 sequences are SGHVS and FNYEAQ. This CDR3 has 15 amino acids. CDR3 protein: CASSSLGKGMGEQYF. The CDR3, as DNA: TGTGCCAGCAGCTCCCTTGGTAAAGGGATGGGCGAGCAGTACTTC.